This paragraph reports one T cell receptor (beta chain). Antigen: not known. This entry is derived from a study of OX40 agonist ivuxolimab in advanced cancers. The study, taken as a whole, reports: Expanded clones tended on average to be more numerous among CD8+ T cells than CD4+.

Systemic immunosuppression or a history of autoimmune disease excluded patients. CDR1 and CDR2 (germline): SGHVS, FQNEAQ. V lost 1 base and J lost 2, with 15 bases in between. The CDR3 runs to 18 residues. This table comes from immunoSEQ multiplex PCR, and its TCRdb copy is limited to in-frame clones, with some not included. The table lists 87,000 or so clones, approximately 87% of them singletons. Material: CD4+ or CD8+ T cells sorted from blood, obtained in a trial of the OX40 agonist ivuxolimab. The rearrangement links TRBV7-8 to TRBJ2-6; D may be TRBD2 (5 bases). This TCR was recovered from an adult with an advanced solid tumor such as melanoma, head and neck, liver or kidney cancer. The CDR3 region is CASSLVGGSEAGANVLTF. The CDR3 DNA reads TGTGCCAGCAGCTTAGTGGGCGGGTCTGAGGCTGGGGCCAACGTCCTGACTTTC.